A single sample gave rise to the 5 T cell receptor beta chains below, sequenced in a study of beta chain features in type 1 diabetes. The whole isolated RNA underwent reverse transcription, so sequencing captured expressed TCRB transcripts. Using immunoSEQ multiplex PCR, the repertoire was profiled, and TCRdb retains in-frame clones only, with some absent. The data contain 900,000 or so clones, 15% to 20% of them seen just once; the ten biggest clones take up 0.02% to 0.03%. Sequencing was done on a sample of naive CD4+ T cells from blood. The receptors stem from a woman between 18 and 29 years old in good health.

This clone was observed a few times. One end of the junction varies from germline; a read error may be responsible. The J gene is TRBJ2-1, the V gene TRBV11-2, with 7 bases identical to TRBD1. CDR1 SGHAT and CDR2 FQNNGV come from the germline V gene. The CDR3 is 15 residues long. The CDR3 bases are TGTGCCAGCAGCTTCGGTACAGGGGTTTCCAATAAGCAGTTCTTC. Amino acid sequence: CASSFGTGVSNKQFF.

This clone was detected only a few times. J is TRBJ2-7 and V is TRBV5-1; TRBD2 might be the D (6 bases). Germline assignment: CDR1 SGHRS and CDR2 YFSETQ. The CDR3 has 15 amino acids. V gave up 3 bases and J gave up 3 bases, with 16 bases separating them. As DNA, the CDR3 is TGCGCCAGCAGCTCATCCGGGGGATACGACTACGAGCAGTACTTC. Its protein product is CASSSSGGYDYEQYF.

This chain links TRBV15 with TRBJ1-1; 8 bases are a match to TRBD1. Germline V lookup: CDR1 LNHNV, CDR2 YYDKDF (reference sequence). The CDR3 consists of 14 residues. V gave up 3 bases and J gave up 1 base; unmatched junction bases: 1. The CDR3 nucleotides read TGTGCCACCAGCAGCGGACAGGGGAACACTGAAGCTTTCTTT. Translation: CATSSGQGNTEAFF.

A few counts support this clone. The V call is TRBV7-9, the J call TRBJ2-3, with TRBD1 as a possible D gene (5 bases). This CDR3 is 15 amino acids long. Germline CDR1 SEHNR, CDR2 FQNEAQ (reference sequence). V was cut by 1 base and J by 3 bases, with 11 bases left in between. The CDR3 reads CASSLVRGRTDTQYF. The CDR3 region has the DNA TGTGCCAGCAGCTTAGTAAGGGGCCGGACAGATACGCAGTATTTT. Using reference TRBV7-9 and TRBJ2-3 for the parts outside the CDR3, the full variable domain is DTGVSQNPRHKITKRGQNVTFRCDPISEHNRLYWYRQTLGQGPEFLTYFQNEAQLEKSRLLSDRFSAERPKGSFSTLEIQRTEQGDSAMYLCASSLVRGRTDTQYFGPGTRLTVL.

There are a few counts of this clone. This chain links TRBV2 with TRBJ2-4; D is uncertain. Trimming left V 4 bases short and J 1 base short, with 8 bases between. The CDR3 contains 14 residues. In germline, CDR1 is SNHLY, CDR2 FYNNEI. This CDR3 reads CASSVKSAKNIQYF. As DNA, the CDR3 is TGTGCCAGCAGTGTTAAGTCGGCCAAAAACATTCAGTACTTC.